At least ten counts were recorded for the clone carrying this T cell receptor beta chain. Its target is unknown. The entry originates in a study of Graves' ophthalmopathy and Graves' hyperthyroidism. The study, taken as a whole, reports: Blood contained most expanded thyroid clonotypes exceeding 0.001 frequency.

Scientists amplified the TCR beta CDR3 regions from RNA transcripts. Second-round multiplex PCR came after first-round RT-PCR with HTBI primers. TCRdb used MiXCR to reprocess the multiplex PCR reads, holding one entry per CDR3 protein. The sample shows hundreds of thousands of distinct CDR3 sequences, 20% to 25% of them seen only once. Hyperthyroidism cases were recent diagnoses of under 2 months' duration in people aged 18 to 65. Specimen: peripheral blood. The TCR originated in a woman under 30 with stable Graves' hyperthyroidism.

The CDR3 region has the DNA TGTGCCATCAGTGAGGGGCAGGGTCAAGAGACCCAGTACTTC. Amino acids: CAISEGQGQETQYF. The rearrangement uses TRBV10-3 and TRBJ2-5, with D possibly TRBD1 on 5 matching bases. The CDR3 is made up of 14 amino acids. V was pared by 2 bases and J by 2 bases, with 9 bases between. Germline CDR1 and CDR2: ENHRY and SYGVKD.